This T cell receptor (beta chain) was recorded in a study of blood T cell repertoires in COVID-19. Study context: From T cells, B-cell-depleted T cells, or PBMCs came the material, which was cDNA or gDNA.

This CDR3 contains 14 residues. Trimming took off 5 bases at V and 2 bases at J, with 10 bases between the two ends. Germline V gene lookup returns CDR1 LNHDA and CDR2 SQIVND (reference sequence). Clones were sequenced by immunoSEQ multiplex PCR, and TCRdb holds only the in-frame ones, with some missing. The data show roughly 150,000 clones, with 80% to 90% seen just once and approximately 3% held by the top ten. This sequence joins TRBV19 and TRBJ1-5; D gene ambiguous. Material: peripheral blood. The TCR comes from a man aged 60 to 75 with acute or convalescent COVID-19. The DNA for the CDR3 is TGTGCCAGTAGTCCCGGGGTGGGCAATCAGCCCCAGCATTTT. It encodes CASSPGVGNQPQHF.